The source of this TCR beta chain is a study of regulatory T cells in long-lasting Graves disease. Time point given: newly diagnosed GD, antithyroid drugs for less than 3 months. PBMC-extracted RNA yielded the TCR library. Patients hailed from an endocrinology department in Xi'an, China. A blood draw put about 9 milliliters of peripheral blood into EDTA tubes. This clonotype was seen repeatedly, ten times or more. Its antigen is as yet unknown. Overall study results and limits: Persistent patients shared more public clonotypes (around 2,500) than new patients (approximately 970).

V lost 4 bases, J lost 0 bases, and 7 bases lay in between. Germline V gives CDR1 MDHEN, CDR2 SYDVKM. The CDR3 consists of 14 residues. According to the study, TCR beta libraries were built with iRepertoire HTBI primers and CDR3-region Arm-PCR. Under the authors' procedure: The samples yielded some 62 TRBV and roughly 13 TRBJ segments. TCRdb re-derived calls from the multiplex PCR reads in MiXCR, one entry per CDR3 protein. The V and J calls were determined by TCRdb, not by the authors. The sample carries about 620,000 distinct CDR3 sequences, around 17% recorded once. These data were likewise used in another study, on T cells in Graves' hyperthyroidism and ophthalmopathy.

The chain links TRBV28 to TRBJ1-5, with D perhaps matching TRBD1 (6 bases). The clonotype originates from a woman aged 25 to 39 with Graves disease. The sequenced sample was peripheral blood mononuclear cells (PBMCs), obtained at new diagnosis, from a patient treated with antithyroid drugs. CDR3 sequence (DNA): TGTGCCAGCAGTTGGGGGCATAGCAATCAGCCCCAGCATTTT. As protein: CASSWGHSNQPQHF.